This is a list of T cell receptor beta chains from one sample in a study of T cell repertoires in cytomegalovirus infection. TCRdb called the reads again in MiXCR, with one record for every CDR3 protein. The repertoire holds fewer than 850,000 distinct CDR3 sequences, with 25% to 30% as singletons. What these receptors recognize is not known. The source material was cultured CD8+ T cells from PBMCs, sampled from culture after CMV antigen stimulation. All receptors derive from a human donor in good health (CMV status not recorded). Some clones in this sample may be carry-over from other donors' samples. CDR3s include the opening cysteine and the closing phenylalanine or tryptophan. A D gene is named only where the DNA matches it firmly. Not all rows give a size; the values are once, few, many and, for expanded clones, a class.

abundance	d_gene	j_gene	v_gene	CDR3aa	CDR3nt
few	-	TRBJ1-2	TRBV19	CASSFQTGNYGYTF	TGTGCCAGTAGTTTCCAGACGGGTAACTATGGCTACACCTTC
many	-	TRBJ2-5	TRBV4-1	CASSQEGRGGQETQYF	TGCGCCAGCAGCCAAGAGGGAAGGGGAGGTCAGGAGACCCAGTACTTC
-	TRBD2	TRBJ2-5	TRBV7-9	CASSTGTSGGRIETQYF	TGTGCCAGCAGCACCGGGACTAGCGGGGGGAGAATAGAGACCCAGTACTTC
-	-	TRBJ1-1	TRBV12-5	CASGLGDGTEAFF	TGTGCTAGTGGTTTGGGAGACGGGACTGAAGCTTTCTTT
-	-	TRBJ1-5	TRBV4-1	CASSLQEGGQPQHF	TGCGCCAGCAGCCTACAGGAGGGCGGTCAGCCCCAGCATTTT
-	TRBD1	TRBJ2-1	TRBV28	CASREPGQGHNEQFF	TGTGCCAGCAGGGAGCCGGGACAGGGACACAATGAGCAGTTCTTC
-	-	TRBJ1-2	TRBV19	CASTPGVGNYGYTF	TGTGCCAGTACCCCCGGGGTGGGGAACTATGGCTACACCTTC
-	-	TRBJ2-7	TRBV10-3	CAISQGGELTYEQYF	TGTGCCATCAGTCAGGGGGGTGAATTGACCTACGAGCAGTACTTC
-	-	TRBJ2-7	TRBV27	CASSSGWAGASYEQYF	TGTGCCAGCAGCTCCGGTTGGGCAGGGGCCTCCTACGAGCAGTACTTC
few	TRBD2	TRBJ2-5	TRBV10-3	CAIMGKAGDKGTQYF	TGTGCCATCATGGGGAAAGCGGGGGATAAGGGGACCCAGTACTTC
many	TRBD1	TRBJ1-3	TRBV7-9	CASIQRGTVSGNTIYF	TGTGCCAGCATCCAGAGGGGGACAGTCTCTGGAAACACCATATATTTT
many	TRBD1	TRBJ2-2	TRBV7-6	CASSLSGTGGLHSNTGELFF	TGTGCCAGCAGCTTATCCGGGACAGGGGGCCTACACTCGAACACCGGGGAGCTGTTTTTT
few	-	TRBJ1-1	TRBV6-5	CASSYSNKGTAFF	TGTGCCAGCAGTTACTCGAATAAGGGGACAGCTTTCTTT
many	-	TRBJ2-7	TRBV7-9	CASSSGQFAYEQYF	TGTGCCAGCAGCTCCGGACAGTTCGCCTACGAGCAGTACTTC